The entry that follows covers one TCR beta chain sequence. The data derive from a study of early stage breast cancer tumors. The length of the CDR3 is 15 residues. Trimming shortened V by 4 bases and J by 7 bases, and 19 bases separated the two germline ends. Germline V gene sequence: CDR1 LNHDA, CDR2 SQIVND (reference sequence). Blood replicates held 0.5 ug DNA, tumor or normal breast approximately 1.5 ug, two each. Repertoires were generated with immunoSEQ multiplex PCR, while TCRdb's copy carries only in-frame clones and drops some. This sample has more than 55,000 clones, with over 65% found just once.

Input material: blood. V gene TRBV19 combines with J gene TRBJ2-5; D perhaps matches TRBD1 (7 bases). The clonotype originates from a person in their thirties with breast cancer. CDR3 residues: CASSNQGGAWGTQYF. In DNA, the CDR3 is TGTGCCAGTAGTAACCAGGGGGGCGCGTGGGGGACCCAGTACTTC.